A selection of T cell receptor beta chains follows, all from one sample in a study of blood T cells in healthy people across ages. One entry per CDR3 protein, called by TCRdb with MiXCR from the 5' RACE reads. The profile covers fewer than 900,000 distinct CDR3 sequences, with 43% appearing a single time and 20% to 25% taken by the ten largest. Input material: blood. Every receptor here comes from a woman aged 60-70 years in good health. The CDR3 runs from the conserved cysteine through the conserved F or W. Each record gives: D gene, clone size, V gene, J gene, CDR3 protein, CDR3 DNA. D genes are given only for firm matches. Rows may omit the clone size; those that give it use once, few, many or a size class.

d_gene: .
abundance: .
v_gene: TRBV20-1
j_gene: TRBJ2-3
CDR3aa: CSASSGEGRADTQYF
CDR3nt: TGCAGTGCTAGCTCTGGAGAGGGCCGCGCAGATACGCAGTATTTT

d_gene: .
abundance: .
v_gene: TRBV29-1
j_gene: TRBJ2-3
CDR3aa: CSDSVRSTDTQYF
CDR3nt: TGCAGCGATAGCGTGAGAAGCACAGATACGCAGTATTTT

d_gene: .
abundance: many
v_gene: TRBV10-2
j_gene: TRBJ2-3
CDR3aa: CASSEIGLSTDTQYF
CDR3nt: TGCGCCAGCAGTGAGATAGGACTGAGCACAGATACGCAGTATTTT

d_gene: .
abundance: .
v_gene: TRBV24-1
j_gene: TRBJ2-1
CDR3aa: CATSSGPNNEQFF
CDR3nt: TGTGCCACCAGTAGCGGCCCCAACAATGAGCAGTTCTTC

d_gene: .
abundance: .
v_gene: TRBV7-2
j_gene: TRBJ1-2
CDR3aa: CASSPRQRVNSGYTF
CDR3nt: TGTGCCAGCAGCCCTCGACAGCGGGTAAACTCTGGCTACACCTTC

d_gene: TRBD2
abundance: .
v_gene: TRBV12-3/TRBV12-4
j_gene: TRBJ2-1
CDR3aa: CASSILAGVGNEQFF
CDR3nt: TGTGCCAGCAGTATACTAGCGGGGGTGGGCAATGAGCAGTTCTTC

d_gene: TRBD1
abundance: .
v_gene: TRBV7-2
j_gene: TRBJ1-5
CDR3aa: CASSPGTGRSNQPQHF
CDR3nt: TGTGCCAGCAGCCCTGGGACAGGGCGAAGCAATCAGCCCCAGCATTTT

d_gene: .
abundance: few
v_gene: TRBV12-3/TRBV12-4
j_gene: TRBJ1-5
CDR3aa: CASSFLGVQPQHF
CDR3nt: TGTGCCAGCAGTTTTCTAGGGGTTCAGCCCCAGCATTTT

d_gene: .
abundance: .
v_gene: TRBV29-1
j_gene: TRBJ2-1
CDR3aa: CSVGVPEFSSYNEQFF
CDR3nt: TGCAGCGTTGGGGTCCCAGAATTTAGCTCCTACAATGAGCAGTTCTTC

d_gene: .
abundance: few
v_gene: TRBV18
j_gene: TRBJ1-2
CDR3aa: CASSAGTIIYGYTF
CDR3nt: TGTGCCAGCTCAGCCGGGACAATCATCTATGGCTACACCTTC

d_gene: TRBD2
abundance: .
v_gene: TRBV9
j_gene: TRBJ2-3
CDR3aa: CASSPLAGGTTDTQYF
CDR3nt: TGTGCCAGCAGCCCTTTAGCGGGAGGGACCACAGATACGCAGTATTTT

d_gene: TRBD2
abundance: few
v_gene: TRBV5-6
j_gene: TRBJ2-2
CDR3aa: CASSSKREGTGELFF
CDR3nt: TGTGCCAGCAGCTCTAAGCGGGAGGGGACCGGGGAGCTGTTTTTT

d_gene: .
abundance: once
v_gene: TRBV14
j_gene: TRBJ1-1
CDR3aa: CASSLYITGIAEAFF
CDR3nt: TGTGCCAGCAGCCTATATATAACGGGGATTGCTGAAGCTTTCTTT

d_gene: .
abundance: .
v_gene: TRBV29-1
j_gene: TRBJ2-1
CDR3aa: CSVEKGEQFF
CDR3nt: TGCAGCGTTGAGAAGGGTGAGCAGTTCTTC

d_gene: TRBD1
abundance: .
v_gene: TRBV5-1
j_gene: TRBJ2-7
CDR3aa: CASRAGQGPYEQYF
CDR3nt: TGCGCCAGCCGCGCTGGACAGGGACCCTACGAGCAGTACTTC

d_gene: .
abundance: .
v_gene: TRBV9
j_gene: TRBJ2-5
CDR3aa: CASSPRVAAYNEQYF
CDR3nt: TGTGCCAGCAGCCCCCGGGTAGCAGCCTATAATGAGCAGTACTTC

d_gene: .
abundance: many
v_gene: TRBV6-6
j_gene: TRBJ2-5
CDR3aa: CASTDGVVETQYF
CDR3nt: TGTGCCAGCACCGACGGGGTCGTAGAGACCCAGTACTTC

d_gene: .
abundance: .
v_gene: TRBV2
j_gene: TRBJ1-4
CDR3aa: CASSGGREKLFF
CDR3nt: TGTGCCAGCAGTGGGGGGCGTGAAAAACTGTTTTTT

d_gene: TRBD2
abundance: few
v_gene: TRBV11-2
j_gene: TRBJ2-3
CDR3aa: CASSRTGTSGITDTQYF
CDR3nt: TGTGCCAGCAGCCGAACCGGGACTAGCGGGATCACAGATACGCAGTATTTT

d_gene: .
abundance: .
v_gene: TRBV20-1
j_gene: TRBJ2-1
CDR3aa: CSAEAAFVGNEQFF
CDR3nt: TGCAGTGCAGAGGCCGCCTTCGTCGGCAATGAGCAGTTCTTC